The rows below give T cell receptor beta chains drawn from one sample of a study of T cells expressing NK-cell markers. TCRdb reprocessed the 5' RACE reads; each CDR3 protein has one entry and no DNA is given. The table lists about 170,000 distinct CDR3 sequences. The sample was blood T cells: a sorted CD56 or NKG2C T cell subset, CD4+ or CD8+ T cells, or bulk PBMC T cells (not recorded which). The receptor set was obtained from a man aged 18-75 years in good health. Both conserved end residues are part of each CDR3.

v_gene	j_gene	CDR3aa
TRBV4-1	TRBJ2-1	CASSQDRLSNEQFF
TRBV4-2	TRBJ1-3	CASSPRQGGTIYF
TRBV6-2/TRBV6-3	TRBJ1-5	CAGGQYSNQPQHF
TRBV12-5	TRBJ1-6	CASGLWGAPVYNSPLHF
TRBV5-1	TRBJ2-4	CASSISRSESNIQYF
TRBV20-1	TRBJ2-3	CSAQLAGGFRTDTQYF
TRBV2	TRBJ1-2	CASSRGSNYGYTF
TRBV5-6	TRBJ2-5	CASSLRTSAGETQYF
TRBV12-3/TRBV12-4	TRBJ2-7	CASSASGTHYEQYF
TRBV6-1	TRBJ2-2	CASSEGGGTGELFF
TRBV7-9	TRBJ2-5	CASRSTGEDQYF
TRBV6-2/TRBV6-3	TRBJ2-3	CASRRGDLAGFTDTQYF
TRBV12-3/TRBV12-4	TRBJ1-3	CASSLYAVVTETSGNTIYF
TRBV25-1	TRBJ2-2	CASSELAGGPGGTGELFF
TRBV13	TRBJ2-1	CASTAASGGWEQFF
TRBV19	TRBJ2-1	CASTAGGTYNEQFF
TRBV29-1	TRBJ2-2	CSVVPGTSNTGELFF
TRBV6-1	TRBJ2-7	CASSASGASYEQYF
TRBV7-6	TRBJ2-3	CASSLGISGGVATDTQYF
TRBV6-1	TRBJ2-7	CATRTDSTYEQYF
TRBV24-1	TRBJ2-2	CATSVSGKTGELFF
TRBV4-1	TRBJ1-2	CASSQGHINYGYTF
TRBV6-5	TRBJ2-1	CASSYGTEDNEQFF
TRBV5-1	TRBJ2-3	CASSLGQFDFTDTQYF
TRBV6-1	TRBJ2-1	CASSGTGGGEQFF
TRBV6-2/TRBV6-3	TRBJ1-6	CASTLARTVYNSPLHF
TRBV7-9	TRBJ2-2	CASSLTAARELFF
TRBV3-1	TRBJ2-1	CASSHIMSYNEQFF
TRBV2	TRBJ2-4	CASSDGGMAKNIQYF
TRBV19	TRBJ2-1	CASRASGASYNEQFF
TRBV2	TRBJ2-7	CASKVGLAGATSIYEQYF
TRBV30	TRBJ1-2	CAWSVRSVWGGYTF
TRBV6-1	TRBJ1-5	CASRLAEGWPQHF
TRBV12-3/TRBV12-4	TRBJ1-2	CASSTGGIYGYTF
TRBV24-1	TRBJ2-2	CATSDGTKYTGELFF
TRBV5-6	TRBJ2-6	CASSLMGSSGANVLTF
TRBV7-9	TRBJ1-4	CASSPRGAREKLFF
TRBV2	TRBJ1-5	CASSEDPGSNQPQHF
TRBV6-5	TRBJ1-6	CASSSTGNSPLHF